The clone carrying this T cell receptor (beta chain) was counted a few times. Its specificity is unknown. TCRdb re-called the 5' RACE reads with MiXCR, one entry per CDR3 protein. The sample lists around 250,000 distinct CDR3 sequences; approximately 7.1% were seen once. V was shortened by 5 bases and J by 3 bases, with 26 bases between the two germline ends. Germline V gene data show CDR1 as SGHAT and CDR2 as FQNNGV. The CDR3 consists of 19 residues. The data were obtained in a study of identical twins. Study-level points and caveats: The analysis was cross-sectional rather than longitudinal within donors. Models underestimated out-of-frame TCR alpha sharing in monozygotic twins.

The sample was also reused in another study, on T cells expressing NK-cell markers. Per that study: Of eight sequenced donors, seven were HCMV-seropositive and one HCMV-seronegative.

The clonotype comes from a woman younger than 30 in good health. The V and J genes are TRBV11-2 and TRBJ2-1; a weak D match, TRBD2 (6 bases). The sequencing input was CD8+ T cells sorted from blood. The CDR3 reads CASSGPIATLAGVYNEQFF. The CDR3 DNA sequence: TGTGCCAGCAGCGGACCCATCGCAACACTAGCTGGGGTCTACAATGAGCAGTTCTTC.